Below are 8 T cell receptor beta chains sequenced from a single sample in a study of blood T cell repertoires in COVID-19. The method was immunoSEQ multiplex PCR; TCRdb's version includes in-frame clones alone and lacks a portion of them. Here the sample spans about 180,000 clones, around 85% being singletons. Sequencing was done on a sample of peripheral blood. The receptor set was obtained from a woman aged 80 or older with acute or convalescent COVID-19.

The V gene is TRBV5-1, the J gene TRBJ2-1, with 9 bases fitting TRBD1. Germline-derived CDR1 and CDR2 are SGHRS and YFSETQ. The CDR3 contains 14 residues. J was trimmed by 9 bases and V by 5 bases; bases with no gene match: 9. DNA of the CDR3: TGCGCCAGCAGGCCCGGGACAGGGTCCACTGAGCAGTTCTTC. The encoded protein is CASRPGTGSTEQFF. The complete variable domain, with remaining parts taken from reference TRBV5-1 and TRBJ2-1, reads KAGVTQTPRYLIKTRGQQVTLSCSPISGHRSVSWYQQTPGQGLQFLFEYFSETQRNKGNFPGRFSGRQFSNSRSEMNVSTLELGDSALYLCASRPGTGSTEQFFGPGTRLTVL.

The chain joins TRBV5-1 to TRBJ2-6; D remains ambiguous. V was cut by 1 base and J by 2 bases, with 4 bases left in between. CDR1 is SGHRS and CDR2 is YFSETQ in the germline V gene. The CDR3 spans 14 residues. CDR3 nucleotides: TGCGCCAGCAGCTTGTATACTGGGGCCAACGTCCTGACTTTC. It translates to CASSLYTGANVLTF.

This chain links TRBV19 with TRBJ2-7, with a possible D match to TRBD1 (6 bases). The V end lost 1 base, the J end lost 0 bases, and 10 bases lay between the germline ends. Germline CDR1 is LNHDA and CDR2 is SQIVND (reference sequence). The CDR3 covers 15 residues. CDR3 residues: CASSIGQVSSYEQYF. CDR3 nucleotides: TGTGCCAGTAGTATAGGACAGGTGAGCTCCTACGAGCAGTACTTC.

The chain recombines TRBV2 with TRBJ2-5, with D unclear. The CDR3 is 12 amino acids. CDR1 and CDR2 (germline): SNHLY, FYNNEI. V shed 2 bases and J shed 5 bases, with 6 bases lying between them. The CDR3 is CASSELRETQYF. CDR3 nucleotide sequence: TGTGCCAGCAGTGAATTGCGGGAGACCCAGTACTTC.

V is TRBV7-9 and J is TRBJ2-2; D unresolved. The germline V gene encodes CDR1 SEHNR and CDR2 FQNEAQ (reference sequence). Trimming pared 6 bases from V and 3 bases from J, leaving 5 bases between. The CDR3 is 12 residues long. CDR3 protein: CASSVDTGELFF. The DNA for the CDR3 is TGTGCCAGCAGTGTAGACACCGGGGAGCTGTTTTTT.

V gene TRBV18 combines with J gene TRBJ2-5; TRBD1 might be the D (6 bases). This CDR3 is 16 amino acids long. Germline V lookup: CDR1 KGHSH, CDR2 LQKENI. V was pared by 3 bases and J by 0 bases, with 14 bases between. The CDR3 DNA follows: TGTGCCAGCTCACCCACATATCAGGGGTACCAAGAGACCCAGTACTTC. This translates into CASSPTYQGYQETQYF.

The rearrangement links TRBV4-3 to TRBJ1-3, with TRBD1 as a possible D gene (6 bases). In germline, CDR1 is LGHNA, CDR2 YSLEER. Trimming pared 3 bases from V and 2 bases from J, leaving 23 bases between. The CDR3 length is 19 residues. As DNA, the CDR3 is TGCGCCAGCAGCCAGGCGCACACCCTCGGGACACCTACTGGAAACACCATATATTTT. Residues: CASSQAHTLGTPTGNTIYF.

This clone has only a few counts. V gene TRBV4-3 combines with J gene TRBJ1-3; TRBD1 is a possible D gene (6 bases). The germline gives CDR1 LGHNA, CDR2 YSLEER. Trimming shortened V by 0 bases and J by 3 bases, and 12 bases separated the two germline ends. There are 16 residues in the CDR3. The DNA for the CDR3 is TGCGCCAGCAGCCAAGAGGGGGGGCTAGGTGGAAACACCATATATTTT. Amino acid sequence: CASSQEGGLGGNTIYF.